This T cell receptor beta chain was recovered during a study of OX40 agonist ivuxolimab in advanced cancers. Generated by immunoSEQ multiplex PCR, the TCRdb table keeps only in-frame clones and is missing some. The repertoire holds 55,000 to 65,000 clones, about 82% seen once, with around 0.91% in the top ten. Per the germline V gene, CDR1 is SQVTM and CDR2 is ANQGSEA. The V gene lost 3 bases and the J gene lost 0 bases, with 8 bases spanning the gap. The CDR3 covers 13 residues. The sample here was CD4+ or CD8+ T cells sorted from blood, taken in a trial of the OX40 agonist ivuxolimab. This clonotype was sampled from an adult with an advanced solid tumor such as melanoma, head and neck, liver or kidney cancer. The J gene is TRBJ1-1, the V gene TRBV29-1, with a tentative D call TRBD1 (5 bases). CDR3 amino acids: CSVEDNLNTEAFF. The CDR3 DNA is TGCAGCGTTGAGGACAATTTGAACACTGAAGCTTTCTTT.